A selection of T cell receptor beta chains follows, all from one sample in a study of regulatory T cells in long-lasting Graves disease. In TCRdb, the multiplex PCR reads were re-called with MiXCR into one record per CDR3 protein. The table includes about 620,000 distinct CDR3 sequences, around 17% detected once. The same data also contributed to another study, on T cells in Graves' hyperthyroidism and ophthalmopathy.

Sequencing used peripheral blood mononuclear cells (PBMCs), obtained at new diagnosis, from a patient treated with antithyroid drugs. These TCRs come from a woman aged 30 to 39 with Graves disease. Both conserved end residues are part of each CDR3. The D gene is left open where the match is weak. Clone size is stated in some rows and not others, as once, few, many or a class when expanded.

>TRBV5-1|.|TRBJ1-1|TRBD1
TGCGCCAGCAGCGGACGACAGGGGCGAGGGACTGAAGCTTTCTTT
CASSGRQGRGTEAFF
>TRBV27|many|TRBJ1-5|TRBD1
TGTGCCAGCAGTTCCGGGACAGGGTCGCAGCCCCAGCATTTT
CASSSGTGSQPQHF
>TRBV2|many|TRBJ1-2|.
TGTGCCAGCAGTGAGGATGGCTACACCTTC
CASSEDGYTF
>TRBV28|many|TRBJ2-7|TRBD1
TGTGCCAGCAGTCTTTCAGCCCAACCAACAGGGGGGCGCGAGCAGTACTTC
CASSLSAQPTGGREQYF
>TRBV28|few|TRBJ2-6|.
TGTGCCAGCAGTGAAATACGGGGGGCGGGCCTAGGGTCTGGGGCCAACGTCCTGACTTTC
CASSEIRGAGLGSGANVLTF
>TRBV15|few|TRBJ2-3|.
TGTGCCACCAGCAGAGAAGGGACCACGCAGTATTTT
CATSREGTTQYF
>TRBV3-1|.|TRBJ2-6|.
TGTGCCAGCAGCCAATCCTGGACAAATCCCTCTGGGGCCAACGTCCTGACTTTC
CASSQSWTNPSGANVLTF
>TRBV19|few|TRBJ2-3|TRBD2
TGTGCCAGTAGTGGGGGACTAGATCGAAATACGCAGTATTTT
CASSGGLDRNTQYF
>TRBV7-8|.|TRBJ1-5|.
TGTGCCAGCAGCTCCCAGGGAGGAAGCAATCAGCCCCAGCATTTT
CASSSQGGSNQPQHF
>TRBV7-2|many|TRBJ2-1|.
TGTGCCAGCAGCTTCCGGCGGACAAACAATGAGCAGTTCTTC
CASSFRRTNNEQFF
>TRBV10-3|few|TRBJ2-1|.
TGTGCCATCAGTGATTCAGGGGATAGGTACAATGAGCAGTTCTTC
CAISDSGDRYNEQFF
>TRBV7-9|many|TRBJ2-7|TRBD2
TGTGCCAGCAGCCTCAGCGGGAGCTCCTACGAGCAGTACTTC
CASSLSGSSYEQYF
>TRBV20-1|few|TRBJ1-1|.
TGCAGTGCTCGGAAAGAGACAGGAAACACTGAAGCTTTCTTT
CSARKETGNTEAFF
>TRBV7-2|many|TRBJ2-3|.
TGTGCCAGCAGCTCCAGGGTCGGCACAGATACGCAGTATTTT
CASSSRVGTDTQYF
>TRBV7-3|.|TRBJ1-1|TRBD1
TGTGCCAGCAGCGGCAACACCGGGACAGGGGGCCTAATGAACACTGAAGCTTTCTTT
CASSGNTGTGGLMNTEAFF
>TRBV30|few|TRBJ2-3|TRBD2
TGTGCCTGGAGTTTCGGGGGGGCAGATACGCAGTATTTT
CAWSFGGADTQYF
>TRBV12-3/TRBV12-4|many|TRBJ1-2|TRBD1
TGTGCCAGCAGTGCGCAGACAGGGTCAGGCTACACCTTC
CASSAQTGSGYTF
>TRBV18|many|TRBJ2-5|TRBD1
TGTGCCAGCTCACGTGGACAGGGGGGGACCCAGTACTTC
CASSRGQGGTQYF
>TRBV15|.|TRBJ2-5|TRBD1
TGTGCCACCAGCAGAGGGGGGGACAGGACGGAGACCCAGTACTTC
CATSRGGDRTETQYF
>TRBV19|.|TRBJ2-2|.
TGTGCCAGTAGTATTGACAGGACTAACACCGGGGAGCTGTTTTTT
CASSIDRTNTGELFF
>TRBV7-9|few|TRBJ2-7|TRBD1
TGTGCCAGCAGCCGCCAAATGATCTGGGACAGAAACTCCTACGAGCAGTACTTC
CASSRQMIWDRNSYEQYF
>TRBV9|many|TRBJ2-1|.
TGTGCCAGCAGCTACAGTACGGGGAATGAGCAGTTCTTC
CASSYSTGNEQFF